This T cell receptor (beta chain) is drawn from a study of blood T cell repertoires in COVID-19. Study-level background: T cells, B-cell-depleted T cells, or PBMCs provided the cDNA or gDNA that served as material.

The CDR3 is 15 amino acids. Generated by immunoSEQ multiplex PCR, the TCRdb table keeps only in-frame clones and is missing some. The sample records some 54,000 clones, around 83% being singletons. The chain recombines TRBV21-1 with TRBJ2-1; TRBD2 reflects the table's D call only, with no check against the DNA. TRBV21-1 is flagged as a pseudogene. The sequence came from a woman in her fifties or sixties with acute or convalescent COVID-19. Sequenced material: peripheral blood. The CDR3 nucleotides are TGTGCCAGCAGCATGACTAGTCTCAGTTACAATGAGCAGTTCTTC. This sequence encodes CASSMTSLSYNEQFF.